Detailed here is one T cell receptor (beta chain). Antigen unknown. Profiled with immunoSEQ multiplex PCR; TCRdb holds only in-frame clones, not every one. The sample includes 37,000 or so clones, 70% to 90% of them seen just once. The sample belongs to a study of lymphopenia after photon versus proton radiotherapy. Findings of the study overall: Under photons, naive T cells and diversity fell while effector/memory populations rose.

The clonotype originates from a woman aged 70-85 years with pancreatic cancer. Some clones in this sample may be carry-over from other donors' samples. Here the sequenced sample was peripheral blood, taken from a patient treated with proton-based radiotherapy.

The chain's CDR3 is CASSSAGDTQYF. DNA of the CDR3: TGTGCCAGCAGCTCCGCGGGGGATACGCAGTATTTT. The chain recombines TRBV7-2 with TRBJ2-3, with a possible D match to TRBD2 (6 bases). V shed 4 bases and J shed 6 bases, with 8 bases lying between them. Looked up from germline, CDR1 is SGHTA and CDR2 is FQGNSA. The CDR3 has 12 residues.